These T cell receptor beta chains were read from a single sample in a study of blood T cells in healthy people across ages. Using its own MiXCR run on the 5' RACE reads, TCRdb lists one record per CDR3 protein. Among 600,000 to 850,000 distinct CDR3 sequences listed, about 42% were seen once. Sequencing was carried out using blood. Receptors were obtained from a woman in her sixties in good health. Each CDR3 is given with its conserved first and last residue. A D gene is named only where the DNA matches it firmly. Where a row states a size, it is once, few, many or the class of an expanded clone; other rows omit it.

cdr3_aa cdr3_nt v_call clone_size d_call j_call
CSAGRDRGNEEQFF TGCAGTGCTGGGCGGGACAGGGGTAACGAGGAGCAGTTCTTC TRBV20-1 NA TRBD1 TRBJ2-1
CATSVGQGNTDTQYF TGTGCCACCAGTGTCGGACAGGGAAACACAGATACGCAGTATTTT TRBV24-1 few TRBD1 TRBJ2-3
CASSLQAGVEETQYF TGTGCCAGCAGCTTACAGGCGGGGGTGGAAGAGACCCAGTACTTC TRBV7-3 few TRBD2 TRBJ2-5
CASSVGDPLEEQFF TGTGCCAGCAGCGTTGGGGACCCTCTTGAGGAACAGTTCTTC TRBV9 NA NA TRBJ2-1
CSARVVRTGEQYF TGCAGTGCTAGAGTGGTTAGAACGGGCGAGCAGTACTTC TRBV20-1 NA NA TRBJ2-7
CASSLGGFAGELFF TGTGCCAGCAGCCTAGGGGGGTTCGCCGGGGAGCTGTTTTTT TRBV12-3/TRBV12-4 NA NA TRBJ2-2
CASSNRVTNGYTF TGTGCCAGCAGCAACAGGGTAACAAATGGCTACACCTTC TRBV12-3/TRBV12-4 few NA TRBJ1-2
CSAGETTLAKSIQYF TGCAGTGCTGGGGAGACGACTCTAGCCAAAAGCATTCAGTACTTC TRBV20-1 once NA TRBJ2-4
CSASRGVTGELFF TGCAGTGCTAGTAGAGGTGTCACCGGGGAGCTGTTTTTT TRBV20-1 once NA TRBJ2-2
CASGPGSDHGYTF TGTGCCAGCGGCCCAGGCTCAGATCATGGCTACACCTTC TRBV7-3 few NA TRBJ1-2
CSAGGTGASYNEQFF TGCAGTGCTGGGGGGACAGGGGCTTCCTACAATGAGCAGTTCTTC TRBV20-1 few TRBD1 TRBJ2-1
CSARIGIYEQYF TGCAGTGCTAGGATCGGAATCTACGAGCAGTACTTC TRBV20-1 NA NA TRBJ2-7
CASSDTPSNEQFF TGTGCCAGCAGTGACACACCTTCCAATGAGCAGTTCTTC TRBV6-6 NA NA TRBJ2-1
CASSDPQGAYGYTF TGTGCCAGCAGTGACCCACAGGGAGCCTATGGCTACACCTTC TRBV25-1 few NA TRBJ1-2
CSAFRTGGNEQYF TGCAGTGCTTTCAGGACAGGGGGGAACGAGCAGTACTTC TRBV20-1 NA TRBD1 TRBJ2-7
CASSLAGQVEAFF TGTGCCAGCAGCTTAGCCGGACAGGTTGAAGCTTTCTTT TRBV7-9 NA TRBD1 TRBJ1-1
CSATPSRRGLAGALYNEQFF TGCAGTGCCACTCCATCTAGGAGGGGACTAGCGGGGGCCCTATACAATGAGCAGTTCTTC TRBV20-1 NA TRBD2 TRBJ2-1